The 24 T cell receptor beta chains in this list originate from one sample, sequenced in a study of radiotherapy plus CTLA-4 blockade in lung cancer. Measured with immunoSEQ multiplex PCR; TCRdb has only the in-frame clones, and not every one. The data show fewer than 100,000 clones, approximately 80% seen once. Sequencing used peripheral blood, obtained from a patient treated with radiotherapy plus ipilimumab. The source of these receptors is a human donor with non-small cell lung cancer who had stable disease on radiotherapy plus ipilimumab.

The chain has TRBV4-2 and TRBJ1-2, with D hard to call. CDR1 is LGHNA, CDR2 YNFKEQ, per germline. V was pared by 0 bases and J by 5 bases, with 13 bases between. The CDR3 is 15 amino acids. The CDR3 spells CASSQDLRTGYGYTF. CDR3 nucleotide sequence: TGTGCCAGCAGCCAAGATCTGAGGACGGGTTATGGCTACACCTTC.

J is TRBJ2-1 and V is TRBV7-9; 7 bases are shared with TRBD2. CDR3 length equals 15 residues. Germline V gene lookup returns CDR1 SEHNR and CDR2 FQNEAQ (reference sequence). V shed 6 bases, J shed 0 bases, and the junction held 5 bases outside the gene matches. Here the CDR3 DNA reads TGTGCCAGCAGAAGGACTAGTGACTCCTACAATGAGCAGTTCTTC. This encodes CASRRTSDSYNEQFF.

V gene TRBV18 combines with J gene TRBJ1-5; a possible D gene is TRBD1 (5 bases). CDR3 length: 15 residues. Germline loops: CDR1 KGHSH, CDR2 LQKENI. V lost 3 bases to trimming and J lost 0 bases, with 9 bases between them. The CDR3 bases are TGTGCCAGCTCACCCAGGGAATATAGCAATCAGCCCCAGCATTTT. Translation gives CASSPREYSNQPQHF.

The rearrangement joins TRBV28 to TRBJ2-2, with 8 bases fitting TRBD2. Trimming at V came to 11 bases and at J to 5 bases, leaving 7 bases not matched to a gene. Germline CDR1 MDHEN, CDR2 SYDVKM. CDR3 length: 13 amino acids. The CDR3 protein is CAVSRGVTGELFF. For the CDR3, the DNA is TGTGCCGTCTCGCGGGGGGTTACCGGGGAGCTGTTTTTT. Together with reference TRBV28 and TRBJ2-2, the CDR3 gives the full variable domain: DVKVTQSSRYLVKRTGEKVFLECVQDMDHENMFWYRQDPGLGLRLIYFSYDVKMKEKGDIPEGYSVSREKKERFSLILESASTNQTSMYLCAVSRGVTGELFFGEGSRLTVL.

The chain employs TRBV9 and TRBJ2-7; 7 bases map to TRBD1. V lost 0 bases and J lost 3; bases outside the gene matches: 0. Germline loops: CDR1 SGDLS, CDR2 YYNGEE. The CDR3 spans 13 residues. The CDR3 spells CASSVDRGYEQYF. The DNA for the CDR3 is TGTGCCAGCAGCGTAGACAGGGGCTACGAGCAGTACTTC.

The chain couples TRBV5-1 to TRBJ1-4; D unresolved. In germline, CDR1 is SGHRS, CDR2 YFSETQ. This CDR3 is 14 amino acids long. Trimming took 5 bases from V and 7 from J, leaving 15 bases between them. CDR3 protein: CASRVGYGLEKLFF. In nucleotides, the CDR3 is TGCGCCAGCAGGGTTGGTTACGGCCTTGAAAAACTGTTTTTT.

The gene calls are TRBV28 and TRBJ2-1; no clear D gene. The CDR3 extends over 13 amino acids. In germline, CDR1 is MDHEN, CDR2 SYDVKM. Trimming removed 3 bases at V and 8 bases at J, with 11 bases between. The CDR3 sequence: CASSFPRRHEQFF. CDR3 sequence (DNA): TGTGCCAGCAGTTTCCCCCGCAGGCATGAGCAGTTCTTC.

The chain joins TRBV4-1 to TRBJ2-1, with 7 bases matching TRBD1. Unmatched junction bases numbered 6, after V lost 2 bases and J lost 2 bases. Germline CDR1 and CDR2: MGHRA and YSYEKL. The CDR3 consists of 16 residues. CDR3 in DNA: TGCGCCAGCAGCCAACCCGACAGGGCCCCCTACAATGAGCAGTTCTTC. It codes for CASSQPDRAPYNEQFF.

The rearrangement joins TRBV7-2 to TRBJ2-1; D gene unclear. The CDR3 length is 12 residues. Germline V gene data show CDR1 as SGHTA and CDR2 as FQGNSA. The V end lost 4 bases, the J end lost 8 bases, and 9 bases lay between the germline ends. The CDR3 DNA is TGTGCCAGCAGCTCGACCGGGTATGAGCAGTTCTTC. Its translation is CASSSTGYEQFF. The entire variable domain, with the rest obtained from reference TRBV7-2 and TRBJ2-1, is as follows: GAGVSQSPSNKVTEKGKDVELRCDPISGHTALYWYRQSLGQGLEFLIYFQGNSAPDKSGLPSDRFSAERTGGSVSTLTIQRTQQEDSAVYLCASSSTGYEQFFGPGTRLTVL.

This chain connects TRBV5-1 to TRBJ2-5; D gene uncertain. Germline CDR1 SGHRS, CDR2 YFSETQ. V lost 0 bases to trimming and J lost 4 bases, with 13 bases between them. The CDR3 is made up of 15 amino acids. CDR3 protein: CASSLEGIPSETQYF. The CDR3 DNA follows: TGCGCCAGCAGCTTGGAGGGTATTCCGTCAGAGACCCAGTACTTC. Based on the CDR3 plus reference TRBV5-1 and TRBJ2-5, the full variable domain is KAGVTQTPRYLIKTRGQQVTLSCSPISGHRSVSWYQQTPGQGLQFLFEYFSETQRNKGNFPGRFSGRQFSNSRSEMNVSTLELGDSALYLCASSLEGIPSETQYFGPGTRLLVL.

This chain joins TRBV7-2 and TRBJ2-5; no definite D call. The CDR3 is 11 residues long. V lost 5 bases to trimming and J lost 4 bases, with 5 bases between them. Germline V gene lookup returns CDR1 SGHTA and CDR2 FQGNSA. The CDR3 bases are TGTGCCAGCAGCCCTCGAGAGACCCAGTACTTC. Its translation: CASSPRETQYF.

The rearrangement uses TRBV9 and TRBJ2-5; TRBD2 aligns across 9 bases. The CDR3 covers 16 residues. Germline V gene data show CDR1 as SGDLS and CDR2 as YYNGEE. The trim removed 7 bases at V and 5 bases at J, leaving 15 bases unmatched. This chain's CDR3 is CASASGRASGAETQYF. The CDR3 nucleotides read TGTGCCAGCGCCTCCGGGCGGGCTAGCGGGGCGGAGACCCAGTACTTC.

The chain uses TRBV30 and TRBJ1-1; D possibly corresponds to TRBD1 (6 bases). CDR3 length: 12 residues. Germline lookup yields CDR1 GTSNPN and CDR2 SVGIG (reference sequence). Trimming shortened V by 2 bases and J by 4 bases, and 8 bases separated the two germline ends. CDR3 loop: CAWSNRATEAFF. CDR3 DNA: TGTGCCTGGAGTAACAGGGCCACTGAAGCTTTCTTT.

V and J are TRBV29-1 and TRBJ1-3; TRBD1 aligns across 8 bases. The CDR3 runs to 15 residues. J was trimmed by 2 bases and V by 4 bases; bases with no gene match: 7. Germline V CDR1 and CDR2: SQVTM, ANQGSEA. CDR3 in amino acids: CSVGRGTGAGNTIYF. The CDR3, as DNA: TGCAGCGTTGGCCGCGGGACAGGAGCTGGAAACACCATATATTTT.

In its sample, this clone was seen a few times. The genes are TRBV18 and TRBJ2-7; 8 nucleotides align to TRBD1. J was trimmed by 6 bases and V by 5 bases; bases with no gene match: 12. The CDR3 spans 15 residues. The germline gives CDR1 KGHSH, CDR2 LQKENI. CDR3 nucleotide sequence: TGTGCCAGCTCAGGTGCCTCAGGGGGCCCCACCGAGCAGTACTTC. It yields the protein CASSGASGGPTEQYF.

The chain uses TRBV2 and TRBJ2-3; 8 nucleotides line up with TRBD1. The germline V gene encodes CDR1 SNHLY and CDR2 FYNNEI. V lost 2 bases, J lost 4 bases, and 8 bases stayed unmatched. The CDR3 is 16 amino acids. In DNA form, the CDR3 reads TGTGCCAGCAGTGAATCCGCAGGGGGCGCCTCAGATACGCAGTATTTT. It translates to CASSESAGGASDTQYF.

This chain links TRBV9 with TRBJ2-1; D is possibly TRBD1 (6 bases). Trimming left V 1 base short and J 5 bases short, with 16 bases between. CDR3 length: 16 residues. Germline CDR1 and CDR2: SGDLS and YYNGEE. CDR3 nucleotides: TGTGCCAGCAGCGTAATGTTCCTCCGGGACAACAATGAGCAGTTCTTC. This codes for CASSVMFLRDNNEQFF.

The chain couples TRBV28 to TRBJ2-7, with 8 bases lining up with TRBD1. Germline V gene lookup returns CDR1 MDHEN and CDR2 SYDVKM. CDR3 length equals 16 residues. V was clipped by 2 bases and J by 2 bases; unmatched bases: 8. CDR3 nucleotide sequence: TGTGCCAGCAGTTTAATCCAGGGGGCGGGGACCTACGAGCAGTACTTC. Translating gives CASSLIQGAGTYEQYF.

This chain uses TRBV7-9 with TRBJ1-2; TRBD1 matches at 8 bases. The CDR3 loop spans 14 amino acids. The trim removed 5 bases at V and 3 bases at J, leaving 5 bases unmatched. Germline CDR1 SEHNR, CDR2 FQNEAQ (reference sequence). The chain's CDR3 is CASSEDRVYYGYTF. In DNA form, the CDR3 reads TGTGCCAGCAGCGAGGACAGGGTATACTATGGCTACACCTTC. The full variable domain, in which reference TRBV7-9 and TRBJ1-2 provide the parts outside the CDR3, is DTGVSQNPRHKITKRGQNVTFRCDPISEHNRLYWYRQTLGQGPEFLTYFQNEAQLEKSRLLSDRFSAERPKGSFSTLEIQRTEQGDSAMYLCASSEDRVYYGYTFGSGTRLTVV.

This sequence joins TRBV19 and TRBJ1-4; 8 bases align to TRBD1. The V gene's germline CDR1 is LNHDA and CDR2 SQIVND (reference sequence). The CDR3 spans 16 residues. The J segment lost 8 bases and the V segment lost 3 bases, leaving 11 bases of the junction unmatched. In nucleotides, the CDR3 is TGTGCCAGTAGTATTGGTGGGCAGGGGGCGCGAGAAAAACTGTTTTTT. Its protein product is CASSIGGQGAREKLFF. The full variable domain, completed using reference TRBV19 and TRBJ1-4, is DGGITQSPKYLFRKEGQNVTLSCEQNLNHDAMYWYRQDPGQGLRLIYYSQIVNDFQKGDIAEGYSVSREKKESFPLTVTSAQKNPTAFYLCASSIGGQGAREKLFFGSGTQLSVL.

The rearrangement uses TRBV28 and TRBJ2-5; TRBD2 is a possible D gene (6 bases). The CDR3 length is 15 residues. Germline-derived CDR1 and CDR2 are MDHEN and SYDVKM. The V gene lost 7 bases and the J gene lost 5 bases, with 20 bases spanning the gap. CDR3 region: CASNPTGQGRETQYF. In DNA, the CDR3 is TGTGCCAGCAACCCGACGGGCCAAGGGAGGGAGACCCAGTACTTC.

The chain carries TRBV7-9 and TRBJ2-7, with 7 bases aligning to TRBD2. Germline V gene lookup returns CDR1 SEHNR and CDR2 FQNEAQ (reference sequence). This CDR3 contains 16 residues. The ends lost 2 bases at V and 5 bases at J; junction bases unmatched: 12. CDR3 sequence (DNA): TGTGCCAGCAGCTTAATGGGTCGCTTCGCGGGAGACGAGCAGTACTTC. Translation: CASSLMGRFAGDEQYF.

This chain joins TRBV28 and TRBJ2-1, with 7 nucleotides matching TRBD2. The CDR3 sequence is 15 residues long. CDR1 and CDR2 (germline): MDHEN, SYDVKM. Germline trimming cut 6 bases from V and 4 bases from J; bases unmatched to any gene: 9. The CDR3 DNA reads TGTGCCAGCAGCCCCCTAGCGGCCCCTTACAATGAGCAGTTCTTC. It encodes CASSPLAAPYNEQFF.

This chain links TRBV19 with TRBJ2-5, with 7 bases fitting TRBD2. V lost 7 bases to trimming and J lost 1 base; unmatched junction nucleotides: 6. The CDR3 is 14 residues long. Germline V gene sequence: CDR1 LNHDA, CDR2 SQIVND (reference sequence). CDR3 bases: TGTGCCAGTAAGGCTAGCGGTTCCCAAGAGACCCAGTACTTC. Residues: CASKASGSQETQYF.